This T cell receptor (beta chain) was recovered during a study of blood T cells in healthy people across ages. Findings and limits, study-wide: Significant beta diversity loss was already apparent by age around 40, declining roughly linearly.

Primed by a sample-barcoded 5' primer and a J-beta primer mix, a second PCR proceeded for roughly 7 to 11 cycles. TCRdb called the 5' RACE reads again in MiXCR, with one record for every CDR3 protein. In the table there are about 800,000 distinct CDR3 sequences, about 42% of which are singletons. Note on this clonotype: Its target is unknown. A read error may produce the germline difference seen at one junction end.

Per the germline V gene, CDR1 is SQVTM and CDR2 is ANQGSEA. CDR3 length equals 15 residues. The donors, aged roughly 6 to 95, were healthy Caucasians from Russia. Per sample, a minimum of 7 million PBMCs were isolated. Total RNA, at least 5 micrograms per sample, was extracted from PBMCs. The chain combines TRBV29-1 with TRBJ2-1; a possible D gene is TRBD1 (5 bases). The receptor's source is a man at least 80 years old in good health. Sequencing was done on a sample of blood. The CDR3 coding sequence is TGCAGCGTCGCGCCGCCAGGGTTAGTCTACAGTGAGCAGTTCTTC. Translated: CSVAPPGLVYSEQFF.